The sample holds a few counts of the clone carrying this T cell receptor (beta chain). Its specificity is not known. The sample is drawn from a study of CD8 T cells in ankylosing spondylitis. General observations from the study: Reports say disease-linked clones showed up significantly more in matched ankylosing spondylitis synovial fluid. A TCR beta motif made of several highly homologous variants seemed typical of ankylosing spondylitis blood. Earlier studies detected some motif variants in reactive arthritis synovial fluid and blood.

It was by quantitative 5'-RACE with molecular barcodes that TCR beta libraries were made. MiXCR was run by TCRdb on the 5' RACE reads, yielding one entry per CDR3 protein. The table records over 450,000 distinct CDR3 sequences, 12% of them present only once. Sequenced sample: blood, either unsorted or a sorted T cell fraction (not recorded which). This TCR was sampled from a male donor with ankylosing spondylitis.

DNA for the CDR3: TGCAGTGCTAGAGTGAAGAGAGGAAATTCACCCCTCCACTTT. Its protein is CSARVKRGNSPLHF. The V call is TRBV20-1, the J call TRBJ1-6; D is unclear. Germline V gene data show CDR1 as DFQATT and CDR2 as SNEGSKA (reference sequence). This CDR3 has 14 residues. Trimming stripped 1 base from V and 7 bases from J, with 11 bases between.